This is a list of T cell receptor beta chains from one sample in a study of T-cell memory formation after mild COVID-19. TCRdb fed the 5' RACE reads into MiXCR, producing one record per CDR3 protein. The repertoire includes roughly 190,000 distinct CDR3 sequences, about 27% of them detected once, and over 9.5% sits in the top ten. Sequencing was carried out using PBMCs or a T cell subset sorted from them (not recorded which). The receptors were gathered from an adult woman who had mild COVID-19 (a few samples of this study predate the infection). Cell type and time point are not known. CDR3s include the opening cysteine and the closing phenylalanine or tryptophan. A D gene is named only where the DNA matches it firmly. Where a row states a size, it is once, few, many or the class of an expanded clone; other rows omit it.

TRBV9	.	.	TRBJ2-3	CASSVERWEVTDTQYF	TGTGCCAGCAGCGTAGAAAGGTGGGAGGTGACAGATACGCAGTATTTT
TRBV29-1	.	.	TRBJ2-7	CSVEDRHESSYEQYF	TGCAGCGTTGAAGATCGACATGAGAGCTCCTACGAGCAGTACTTC
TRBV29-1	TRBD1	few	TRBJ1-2	CSVEGQGAFGYTF	TGCAGCGTCGAAGGACAGGGGGCGTTCGGCTACACCTTC
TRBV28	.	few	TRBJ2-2	CASSLPGGELFF	TGTGCCAGCAGTTTACCTGGCGGGGAGCTGTTTTTT
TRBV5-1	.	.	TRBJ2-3	CASSPGWEVGTDTQYF	TGCGCCAGCAGCCCCGGCTGGGAGGTCGGCACAGATACGCAGTATTTT
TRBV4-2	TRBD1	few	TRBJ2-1	CASSQGQGPYNEQFF	TGTGCCAGCAGCCAAGGACAGGGGCCCTACAATGAGCAGTTCTTC
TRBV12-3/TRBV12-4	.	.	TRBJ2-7	CASSSRDNYEQYF	TGTGCCAGCAGTTCTAGAGATAACTACGAGCAGTACTTC
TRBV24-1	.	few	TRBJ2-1	CATSEGYNEQFF	TGTGCCACCAGTGAGGGGTACAATGAGCAGTTCTTC
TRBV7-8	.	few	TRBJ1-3	CASSLVGGLSGNTIYF	TGTGCCAGCAGCTTAGTCGGGGGCCTGAGTGGAAACACCATATATTTT
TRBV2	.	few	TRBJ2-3	CASSVGAIDTQYF	TGTGCCAGCAGTGTGGGGGCGATAGATACGCAGTATTTT
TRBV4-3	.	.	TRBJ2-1	CASSQDPGGSRSYNEQFF	TGCGCCAGCAGCCAAGATCCCGGGGGCTCTCGGTCCTACAATGAGCAGTTCTTC
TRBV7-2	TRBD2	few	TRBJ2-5	CASSLISGRGPGETQYF	TGTGCCAGCAGCTTAATTAGCGGGAGGGGTCCTGGGGAGACCCAGTACTTC
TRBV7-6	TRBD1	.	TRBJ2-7	CASSRETGNSYEQYF	TGTGCCAGCAGCCGCGAGACAGGGAATTCCTACGAGCAGTACTTC
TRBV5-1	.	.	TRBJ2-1	CASSLGGEWVYNEQFF	TGCGCCAGCAGCTTAGGTGGGGAGTGGGTCTACAATGAGCAGTTCTTC
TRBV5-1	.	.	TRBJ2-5	CASSPIGDRQETQYF	TGCGCCAGCAGCCCGATCGGGGATCGACAAGAGACCCAGTACTTC
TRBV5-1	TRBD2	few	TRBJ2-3	CASSRDQRDTDTQYF	TGCGCCAGCAGCCGCGACCAGCGGGACACAGATACGCAGTATTTT
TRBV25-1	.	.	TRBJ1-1	CASIMTGVMGTEAFF	TGTGCCAGCATCATGACAGGTGTGATGGGCACTGAAGCTTTCTTT
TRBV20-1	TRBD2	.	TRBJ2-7	CSAKASGGNYEQYF	TGCAGTGCTAAAGCCTCCGGGGGGAACTACGAGCAGTACTTC
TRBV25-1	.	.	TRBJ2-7	CASRSRGSYEQYF	TGTGCCAGCAGATCTCGAGGTTCCTACGAGCAGTACTTC
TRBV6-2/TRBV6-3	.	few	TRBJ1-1	CASSPARVKNTEAFF	TGTGCCAGCAGCCCAGCCAGGGTCAAGAACACTGAAGCTTTCTTT
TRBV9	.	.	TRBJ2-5	CASSLGASQETQYF	TGTGCCAGCAGTCTAGGAGCGAGCCAAGAGACCCAGTACTTC
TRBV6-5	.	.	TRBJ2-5	CATTYGETQYF	TGTGCCACGACATACGGAGAGACCCAGTACTTC
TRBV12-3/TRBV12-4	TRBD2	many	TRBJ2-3	CASSFTGGGTDTQYF	TGTGCCAGCAGTTTCACGGGGGGGGGCACAGATACGCAGTATTTT
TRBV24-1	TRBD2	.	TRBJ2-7	CATSDTGGPSYEQYF	TGTGCCACCAGTGATACGGGGGGTCCCTCCTACGAGCAGTACTTC
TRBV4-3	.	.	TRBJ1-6	CASSQDNVQGVNSPLHF	TGCGCCAGCAGCCAAGATAATGTACAGGGTGTGAATTCACCCCTCCACTTT
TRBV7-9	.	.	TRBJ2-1	CASTPAGAHYNEQFF	TGTGCCAGCACCCCTGCCGGAGCCCATTACAATGAGCAGTTCTTC
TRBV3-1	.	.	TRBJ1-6	CASSHRESPLHF	TGTGCCAGCAGCCACAGGGAATCACCCCTCCACTTT